This is a list of T cell receptor beta chains from one sample in a study of cytomegalovirus exposure and HLA in healthy donors. This table comes from immunoSEQ multiplex PCR, and its TCRdb copy is limited to in-frame clones, with some not included. This sample yields 120,000 to 150,000 clones, of which about three quarters are seen a single time; around 15% belongs to the top ten. Sequenced sample: PBMCs. Every receptor here comes from a human donor in good health. Both conserved end residues are part of each CDR3. A D gene is named only where the DNA matches it firmly. Only some rows state a clone size, as once, few, many or a class for expanded clones.

D gene: TRBD1; V gene: TRBV19; J gene: TRBJ1-1; clone size: .; CDR3 DNA: TGTGCCAGTAGTATAGCCAGGGGGCAAGCTTTCTTT; CDR3 protein: CASSIARGQAFF
D gene: TRBD1; V gene: TRBV2; J gene: TRBJ1-4; clone size: few; CDR3 DNA: TGTGCCAGCAGTGCCGACAGGGATGGTGAAAAACTGTTTTTT; CDR3 protein: CASSADRDGEKLFF
D gene: .; V gene: TRBV7-2; J gene: TRBJ1-2; clone size: .; CDR3 DNA: TGTGCCAGCAGCCCCCGGACAGTTGGCTACACCTTC; CDR3 protein: CASSPRTVGYTF
D gene: TRBD1; V gene: TRBV7-9; J gene: TRBJ1-6; clone size: .; CDR3 DNA: TGTGCCAGCAGCTCCGATGGGACAGGGAGGGTCTCACCCCTCCACTTT; CDR3 protein: CASSSDGTGRVSPLHF
D gene: .; V gene: TRBV23-1; J gene: TRBJ1-2; clone size: once; CDR3 DNA: TGCGCCAGCAGTCAAAAGGAGGCGGGGGGCACCATTAAGGGCTACACCTTC; CDR3 protein: CASSQKEAGGTIKGYTF
D gene: .; V gene: TRBV7-2; J gene: TRBJ2-7; clone size: few; CDR3 DNA: TGTGCCAGCAGCTTAGTATCCAGTTCCTACGAGCAGTACTTC; CDR3 protein: CASSLVSSSYEQYF
D gene: .; V gene: TRBV11-3; J gene: TRBJ2-7; clone size: .; CDR3 DNA: TGTGCCAGCAGCTTGGCGGGTTACTACGAGCAGTACTTC; CDR3 protein: CASSLAGYYEQYF
D gene: TRBD1; V gene: TRBV6-1; J gene: TRBJ2-7; clone size: .; CDR3 DNA: TGTGCCAGCAGTGAAGCGGTCTCGGGGACAGGGGGCGCGGGGGAGCAGTACTTC; CDR3 protein: CASSEAVSGTGGAGEQYF
D gene: .; V gene: TRBV5-6; J gene: TRBJ1-5; clone size: few; CDR3 DNA: TGTGCCAGCAGCCGCCGCGGGAGAAGCAATCAGCCCCAGCATTTT; CDR3 protein: CASSRRGRSNQPQHF
D gene: .; V gene: TRBV27; J gene: TRBJ1-3; clone size: .; CDR3 DNA: TGTGCCAGCAGTTTATCGTGGGGGGTCGGAAACACCATATATTTT; CDR3 protein: CASSLSWGVGNTIYF
D gene: .; V gene: TRBV5-1; J gene: TRBJ2-3; clone size: .; CDR3 DNA: TGCGCCAGCAGCTTCAGCATCGGGACTAGCACAGATACGCAGTATTTT; CDR3 protein: CASSFSIGTSTDTQYF
D gene: TRBD2; V gene: TRBV2; J gene: TRBJ2-7; clone size: .; CDR3 DNA: TGTGCCAGCAGCGGACTAGCGGCCGAGCAGTACTTC; CDR3 protein: CASSGLAAEQYF
D gene: .; V gene: TRBV5-6; J gene: TRBJ2-7; clone size: .; CDR3 DNA: TGTGCCAGCAGCTTGTTTCACGGGGGGCCTTCCTACGAGCAGTACTTC; CDR3 protein: CASSLFHGGPSYEQYF
D gene: .; V gene: TRBV6-6; J gene: TRBJ1-2; clone size: few; CDR3 DNA: TGTGCCAGCAGCCCGGGACTTAACTATGGCTACACCTTC; CDR3 protein: CASSPGLNYGYTF
D gene: TRBD1; V gene: TRBV30; J gene: TRBJ2-2; clone size: few; CDR3 DNA: TGTGCCTGGAGTCCACAGGGGGTTACCGGGGAGCTGTTTTTT; CDR3 protein: CAWSPQGVTGELFF
D gene: .; V gene: TRBV2; J gene: TRBJ2-1; clone size: .; CDR3 DNA: TGTGCCAGCACGGTGAATTTCGGTGAGCAGTTCTTC; CDR3 protein: CASTVNFGEQFF
D gene: .; V gene: TRBV10-3; J gene: TRBJ1-1; clone size: few; CDR3 DNA: TGTGCCATCAGTGACAGACCGGGGGCTGAAGCTTTCTTT; CDR3 protein: CAISDRPGAEAFF
D gene: TRBD1; V gene: TRBV7-8; J gene: TRBJ1-3; clone size: .; CDR3 DNA: TGTGCCAGCAGCCCCTTAGACAGGGCCCGAAACTCTGGAAACACCATATATTTT; CDR3 protein: CASSPLDRARNSGNTIYF
D gene: .; V gene: TRBV5-6; J gene: TRBJ1-2; clone size: .; CDR3 DNA: TGTGCCAGCAGCTTGGTCGGGACAAACCGTATAGGCACCTTC; CDR3 protein: CASSLVGTNRIGTF
D gene: TRBD2; V gene: TRBV2; J gene: TRBJ2-7; clone size: .; CDR3 DNA: TGTGCCAGCAGTGAAAAGAGCGGGAGGTACTACGAGCAGTACTTC; CDR3 protein: CASSEKSGRYYEQYF
D gene: TRBD1; V gene: TRBV11-3; J gene: TRBJ1-4; clone size: .; CDR3 DNA: TGTGCCAGCAGCCAGACAGGGCTAAATGAAAAACTGTTTTTT; CDR3 protein: CASSQTGLNEKLFF
D gene: .; V gene: TRBV5-1; J gene: TRBJ2-7; clone size: .; CDR3 DNA: TGCGCCAGCAGCTTTCCAGGTCGCGACGAGCAGTACTTC; CDR3 protein: CASSFPGRDEQYF
D gene: TRBD2; V gene: TRBV5-4; J gene: TRBJ2-1; clone size: .; CDR3 DNA: TGTGCCAGCAGCTTGGCTAGCGGGGACAATGAGCAGTTCTTC; CDR3 protein: CASSLASGDNEQFF
D gene: .; V gene: TRBV10-2; J gene: TRBJ2-1; clone size: .; CDR3 DNA: TGCGCCAGCAGTGAGTTGCCCCGGGGTGAGCAGTTCTTC; CDR3 protein: CASSELPRGEQFF
D gene: .; V gene: TRBV6-1; J gene: TRBJ1-5; clone size: .; CDR3 DNA: TGTGCCAGCAGCCCCCGGGGGGCGAATCAGCCCCAGCATTTT; CDR3 protein: CASSPRGANQPQHF